The next 14 T cell receptor beta chains were all read from a single sample in a study of cytotoxic CD8 clonotypes in ibrutinib-treated CLL. This table comes from immunoSEQ multiplex PCR, and its TCRdb copy is limited to in-frame clones, with some not included. The sample records 100,000 to 150,000 clones, 70% to 90% being singletons. Sequenced material: PBMCs, taken after 24 months of ibrutinib treatment. The receptors here all came from a human donor with chronic lymphocytic leukemia.

This sequence joins TRBV7-2 and TRBJ2-7; 8 bases fit TRBD1. Per the germline V gene, CDR1 is SGHTA and CDR2 is FQGNSA. After removal of 7 bases from V and 3 bases from J, the junction contained 8 bases not matched to a gene. This CDR3 is 14 amino acids long. Here the CDR3 reads CASTKNRGSYEQYF. The CDR3, as DNA: TGTGCCAGCACCAAAAACAGGGGGAGCTACGAGCAGTACTTC.

The rearrangement links TRBV7-3 to TRBJ2-3; D gene uncertain. Germline CDR1 and CDR2: SGHTA and FQGTGA. V was clipped by 1 base and J by 2 bases, with 13 bases between them. The CDR3 covers 16 residues. The CDR3 protein is CASSLNSAGSTDTQYF. The CDR3 nucleotides are TGTGCCAGCAGCTTAAATTCGGCAGGTTCCACAGATACGCAGTATTTT.

This chain links TRBV27 with TRBJ2-5; tentative D call: TRBD2 (6 bases). The germline CDR1 and CDR2 sequences are MNHEY and SMNVEV (reference sequence). Deletions cut 8 bases from V and 4 bases from J, with 17 bases between. The length of the CDR3 is 14 residues. In nucleotides, the CDR3 is TGTGCCAGCGGCGGGACCGCGATAGGAGAGACCCAGTACTTC. Amino acids: CASGGTAIGETQYF.

The rearrangement joins TRBV11-3 to TRBJ2-1, with a weak D call TRBD1 (6 bases). The CDR3 covers 13 residues. Between the trimmed V and J ends, which lost 5 bases and 7 bases, there was a span of 12 bases. CDR1 and CDR2 (germline): SGHNT, YENEEA. Here the CDR3 DNA reads TGTGCCAGCAGCGGGCCTAGGGGGAATGAGCAGTTCTTC. Its protein is CASSGPRGNEQFF.

The chain joins TRBV28 to TRBJ2-1, with a weak D call TRBD2 (5 bases). V lost 8 bases to trimming and J lost 5 bases, with 10 bases between them. Germline lookup yields CDR1 MDHEN and CDR2 SYDVKM. The CDR3 loop spans 12 amino acids. The CDR3 sequence: CASGVGNNEQFF. DNA of the CDR3: TGTGCCAGCGGTGTCGGGAACAATGAGCAGTTCTTC.

V is TRBV11-2 and J is TRBJ1-5; no clear D. The germline V and J ends were trimmed by 3 bases and 0 bases, with 0 bases remaining between them. The germline CDR1 and CDR2 sequences are SGHAT and FQNNGV. The CDR3 consists of 12 residues. The CDR3 DNA is TGTGCCAGCAGCTTTAGCAATCAGCCCCAGCATTTT. It translates to CASSFSNQPQHF.

This clone came up once. The V call is TRBV11-3, the J call TRBJ1-1; D remains ambiguous. The germline V gene encodes CDR1 SGHNT and CDR2 YENEEA. V lost 1 base and J lost 2, with 5 bases in between. This CDR3 region has 13 residues. The CDR3, as DNA: TGTGCCAGCAGCTTAGGGGGAAACACTGAAGCTTTCTTT. It encodes CASSLGGNTEAFF. The full variable domain, rest sourced from reference TRBV11-3 and TRBJ1-1, is EAGVVQSPRYKIIEKKQPVAFWCNPISGHNTLYWYLQNLGQGPELLIRYENEEAVDDSQLPKDRFSAERLKGVDSTLKIQPAELGDSAVYLCASSLGGNTEAFFGQGTRLTVV.

The CDR3 sequence is CASSALGLAGAAGELFF. The CDR3, as DNA: TGTGCCAGCAGCGCCTTAGGACTAGCGGGAGCTGCCGGGGAGCTGTTTTTT. The chain joins TRBV9 to TRBJ2-2; 13 nucleotides match TRBD2. This CDR3 has 17 residues. The junction had 8 bases not matched to a gene; V was cut back by 3 bases and J by 6 bases. CDR1 and CDR2 (germline): SGDLS, YYNGEE.

The CDR3: CASSPKRENSGNTIYF. In DNA, the CDR3 is TGTGCCAGCAGCCCAAAAAGAGAGAACTCTGGAAACACCATATATTTT. This chain joins TRBV5-4 and TRBJ1-3; D is unresolved. V was cut by 4 bases and J by 0 bases, with 14 bases left in between. CDR1 and CDR2 from the germline V gene are SGHNT and YYREEE (reference sequence). The CDR3 contains 16 residues.

This clone was recorded only once. The rearrangement joins TRBV10-3 to TRBJ2-3, with D uncertain. Germline V gives CDR1 ENHRY, CDR2 SYGVKD. The CDR3 extends over 15 amino acids. V shed 0 bases and J shed 5 bases, with 12 bases lying between them. CDR3 residues: CAISESKGSGDTQYF. DNA for the CDR3: TGTGCCATCAGTGAGTCGAAAGGATCTGGAGATACGCAGTATTTT.

V and J are TRBV7-6 and TRBJ2-5, with 14 bases lining up with TRBD2. The CDR3 totals 17 residues. Germline lookup yields CDR1 SGHVS and CDR2 FNYEAQ. Losses at the gene ends were 5 bases for V and 5 bases for J; bases not matched to a gene: 10. The CDR3: CASSPGLAGGGDETQYF. The CDR3 DNA reads as TGTGCCAGCAGCCCCGGACTAGCGGGAGGAGGAGACGAGACCCAGTACTTC.

The V gene is TRBV5-1, the J gene TRBJ2-5; unclear D gene. Germline V lookup: CDR1 SGHRS, CDR2 YFSETQ. V was shortened by 3 bases and J by 1 base, with 4 bases between the two germline ends. CDR3 length: 12 amino acids. For the CDR3, the DNA is TGCGCCAGCAGCTGGGCCCAAGAGACCCAGTACTTC. It encodes CASSWAQETQYF.

The chain joins TRBV14 to TRBJ2-5, with TRBD1 as a possible D gene (5 bases). Between the trimmed V and J ends, which lost 4 bases and 5 bases, there was a span of 23 bases. Germline loops: CDR1 SGHDN, CDR2 FVKESK. This CDR3 is built from 17 residues. This chain's CDR3 is CASSPQGRFGPSETQYF. The CDR3 nucleotides read TGTGCCAGCAGCCCTCAGGGCAGGTTTGGGCCTAGTGAGACCCAGTACTTC.

There are a few counts of this clone. The chain joins TRBV6-5 to TRBJ1-6; 9 bases are a match to TRBD1. Germline V lookup: CDR1 MNHEY, CDR2 SVGAGI. This CDR3 comprises 13 residues. V lost 10 bases and J lost 10; bases outside the gene matches: 8. CDR3 sequence reads: CATAGTGMSPLHF. The CDR3, as DNA: TGTGCCACCGCGGGGACAGGGATGTCACCCCTCCACTTT.